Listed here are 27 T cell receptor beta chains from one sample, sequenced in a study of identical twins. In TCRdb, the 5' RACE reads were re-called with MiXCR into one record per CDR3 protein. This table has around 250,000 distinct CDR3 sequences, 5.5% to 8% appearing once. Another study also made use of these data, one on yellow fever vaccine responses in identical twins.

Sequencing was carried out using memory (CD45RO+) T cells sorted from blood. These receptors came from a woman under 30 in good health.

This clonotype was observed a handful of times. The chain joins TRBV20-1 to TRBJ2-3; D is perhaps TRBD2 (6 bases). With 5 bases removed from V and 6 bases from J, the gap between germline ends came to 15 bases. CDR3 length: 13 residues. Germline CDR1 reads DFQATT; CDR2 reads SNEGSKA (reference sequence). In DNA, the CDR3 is TGCAGTGCTGGGAGGACCACCTTGGATACGCAGTATTTT. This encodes CSAGRTTLDTQYF.

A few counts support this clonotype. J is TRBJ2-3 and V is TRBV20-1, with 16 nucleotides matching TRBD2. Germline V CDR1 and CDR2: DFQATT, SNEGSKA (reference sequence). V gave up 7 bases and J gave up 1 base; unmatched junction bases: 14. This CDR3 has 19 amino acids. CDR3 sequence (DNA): TGCAGTGTTGCCCCTCCGGGACTAGCGGGGGGGTGGGGCACAGATACGCAGTATTTT. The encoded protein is CSVAPPGLAGGWGTDTQYF.

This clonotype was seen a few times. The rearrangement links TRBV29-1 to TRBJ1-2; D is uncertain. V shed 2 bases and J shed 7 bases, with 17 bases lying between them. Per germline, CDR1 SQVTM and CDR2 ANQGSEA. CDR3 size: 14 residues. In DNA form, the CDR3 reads TGCAGCGTTGAACCTCGGACTCTAAGAGTTGGCTACACCTTC. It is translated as CSVEPRTLRVGYTF.

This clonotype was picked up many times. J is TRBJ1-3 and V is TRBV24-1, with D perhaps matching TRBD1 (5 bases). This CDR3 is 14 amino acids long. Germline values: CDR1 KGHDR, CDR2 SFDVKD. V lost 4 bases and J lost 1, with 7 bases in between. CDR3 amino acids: CATSDPGSGNTIYF. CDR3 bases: TGTGCCACCAGTGACCCAGGGTCTGGAAACACCATATATTTT.

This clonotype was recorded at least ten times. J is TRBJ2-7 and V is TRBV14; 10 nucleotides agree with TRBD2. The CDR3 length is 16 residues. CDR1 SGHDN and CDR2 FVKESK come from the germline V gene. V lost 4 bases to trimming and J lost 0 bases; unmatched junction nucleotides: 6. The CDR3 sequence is CASSLGGLATSYEQYF. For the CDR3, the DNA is TGTGCCAGCAGCCTGGGGGGACTAGCGACCTCCTACGAGCAGTACTTC. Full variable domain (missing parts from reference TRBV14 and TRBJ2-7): EAGVTQFPSHSVIEKGQTVTLRCDPISGHDNLYWYRRVMGKEIKFLLHFVKESKQDESGMPNNRFLAERTGGTYSTLKVQPAELEDSGVYFCASSLGGLATSYEQYFGPGTRLTVT.

CDR3 loop: CASITPRPTILAFF. CDR3 coding DNA: TGTGCCAGCATCACTCCCAGACCTACCATACTCGCTTTCTTT. The chain has TRBV6-5 and TRBJ1-1; D is unresolved. The V gene lost 7 bases and the J gene lost 11 bases, with 23 bases spanning the gap. The CDR3 runs to 14 residues. Germline V gene sequence: CDR1 MNHEY, CDR2 SVGAGI.

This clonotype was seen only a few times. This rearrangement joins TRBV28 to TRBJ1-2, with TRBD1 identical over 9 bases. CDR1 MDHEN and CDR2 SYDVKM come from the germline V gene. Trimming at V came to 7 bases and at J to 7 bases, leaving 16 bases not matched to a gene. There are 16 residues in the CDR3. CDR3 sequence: CASISGQGLFTGGYTF. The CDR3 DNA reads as TGTGCCAGCATCTCGGGACAGGGTCTTTTTACGGGTGGCTACACCTTC.

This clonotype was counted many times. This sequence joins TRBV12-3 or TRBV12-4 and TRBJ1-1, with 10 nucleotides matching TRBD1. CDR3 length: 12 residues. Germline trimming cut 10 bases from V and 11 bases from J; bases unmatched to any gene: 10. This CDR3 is CATQGQGSRAFF. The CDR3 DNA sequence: TGTGCCACCCAGGGACAGGGGAGCCGTGCTTTCTTT.

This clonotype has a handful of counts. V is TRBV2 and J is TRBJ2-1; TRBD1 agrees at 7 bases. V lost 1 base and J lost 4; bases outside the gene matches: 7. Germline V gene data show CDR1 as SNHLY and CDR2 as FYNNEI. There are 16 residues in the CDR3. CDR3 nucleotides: TGTGCCAGCAGTGAAGGTACAGGGGTGAGATACAATGAGCAGTTCTTC. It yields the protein CASSEGTGVRYNEQFF.

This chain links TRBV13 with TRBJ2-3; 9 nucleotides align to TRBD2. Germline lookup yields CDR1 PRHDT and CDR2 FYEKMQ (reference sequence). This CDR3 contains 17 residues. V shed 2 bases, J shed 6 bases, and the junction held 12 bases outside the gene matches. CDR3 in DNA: TGTGCCAGCAGCTTAAGCAGTAGCGGGAGTTGGGCCGATACGCAGTATTTT. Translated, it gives CASSLSSSGSWADTQYF.

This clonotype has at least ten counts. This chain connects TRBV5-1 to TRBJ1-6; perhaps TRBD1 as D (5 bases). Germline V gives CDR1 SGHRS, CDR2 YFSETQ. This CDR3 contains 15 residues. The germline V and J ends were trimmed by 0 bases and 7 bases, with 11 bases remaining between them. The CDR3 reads CASSLEGTVNSPLHF. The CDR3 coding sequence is TGCGCCAGCAGCTTGGAAGGGACGGTGAATTCACCCCTCCACTTT.

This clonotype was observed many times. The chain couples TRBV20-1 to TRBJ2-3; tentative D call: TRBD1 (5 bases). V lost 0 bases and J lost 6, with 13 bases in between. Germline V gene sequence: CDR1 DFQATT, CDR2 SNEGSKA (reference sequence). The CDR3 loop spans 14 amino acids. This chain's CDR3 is CSARDSEKGDTQYF. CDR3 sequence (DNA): TGCAGTGCTAGAGATTCGGAGAAGGGGGATACGCAGTATTTT.

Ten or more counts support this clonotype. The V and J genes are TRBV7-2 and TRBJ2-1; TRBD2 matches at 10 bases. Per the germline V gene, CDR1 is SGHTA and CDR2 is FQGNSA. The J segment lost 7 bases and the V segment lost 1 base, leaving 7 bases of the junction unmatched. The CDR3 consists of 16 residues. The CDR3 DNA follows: TGTGCCAGCAGCTTAGATGGTAGCGGGAGGTGGAATGAGCAGTTCTTC. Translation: CASSLDGSGRWNEQFF.

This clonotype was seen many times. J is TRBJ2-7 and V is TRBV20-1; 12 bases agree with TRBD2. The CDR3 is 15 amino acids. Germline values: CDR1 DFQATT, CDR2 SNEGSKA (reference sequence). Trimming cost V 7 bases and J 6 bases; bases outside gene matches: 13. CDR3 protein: CSGLGLAGSLGEQYF. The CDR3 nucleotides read TGCAGTGGCCTCGGACTAGCGGGATCTCTCGGCGAGCAGTACTTC.

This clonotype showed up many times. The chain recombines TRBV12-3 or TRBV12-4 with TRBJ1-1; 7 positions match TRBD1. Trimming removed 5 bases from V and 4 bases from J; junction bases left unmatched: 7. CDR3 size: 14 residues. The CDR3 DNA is TGTGCCAGCAGTCCCCTGCAGGGGGGCACTGAAGCTTTCTTT. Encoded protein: CASSPLQGGTEAFF.

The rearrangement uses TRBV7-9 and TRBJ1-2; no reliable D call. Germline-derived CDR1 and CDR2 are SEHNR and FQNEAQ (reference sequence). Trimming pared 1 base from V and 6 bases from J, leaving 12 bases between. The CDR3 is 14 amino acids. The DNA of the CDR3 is TGTGCCAGCAGCTTAGAGGCCGTTTCGGATGGCTACACCTTC. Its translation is CASSLEAVSDGYTF.

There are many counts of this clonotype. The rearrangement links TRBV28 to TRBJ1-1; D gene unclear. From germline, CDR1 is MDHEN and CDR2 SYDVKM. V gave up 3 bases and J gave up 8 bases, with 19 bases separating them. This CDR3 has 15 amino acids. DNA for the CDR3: TGTGCCAGCAGTTTTTCAGTTACCCCAGGCGGGGAAGCTTTCTTT. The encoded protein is CASSFSVTPGGEAFF.

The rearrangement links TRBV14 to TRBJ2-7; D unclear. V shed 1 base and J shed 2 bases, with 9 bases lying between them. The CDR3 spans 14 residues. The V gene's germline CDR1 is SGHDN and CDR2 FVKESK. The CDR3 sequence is CASSQALGPYEQYV. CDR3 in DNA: TGTGCCAGCAGCCAAGCGCTAGGACCCTACGAGCAGTACGTC.

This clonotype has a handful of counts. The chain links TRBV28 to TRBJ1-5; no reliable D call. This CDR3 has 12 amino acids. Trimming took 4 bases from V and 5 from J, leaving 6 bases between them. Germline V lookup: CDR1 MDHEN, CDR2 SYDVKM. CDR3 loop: CASSSPYQPQHF. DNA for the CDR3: TGTGCCAGCAGTTCCCCCTATCAGCCCCAGCATTTT.

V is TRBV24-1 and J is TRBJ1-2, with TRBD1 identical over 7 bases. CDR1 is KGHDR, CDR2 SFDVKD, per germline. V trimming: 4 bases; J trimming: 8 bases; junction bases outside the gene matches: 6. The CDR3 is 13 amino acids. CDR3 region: CATSEPTGLGYTF. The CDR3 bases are TGTGCCACCAGTGAGCCGACAGGGTTGGGCTACACCTTC.

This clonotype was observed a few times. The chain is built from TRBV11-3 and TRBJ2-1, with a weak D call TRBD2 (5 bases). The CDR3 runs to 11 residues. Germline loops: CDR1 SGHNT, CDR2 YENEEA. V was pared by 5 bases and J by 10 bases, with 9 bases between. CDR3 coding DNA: TGTGCCAGCAGCGTGAGGGTGGAGCAGTTCTTC. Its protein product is CASSVRVEQFF.

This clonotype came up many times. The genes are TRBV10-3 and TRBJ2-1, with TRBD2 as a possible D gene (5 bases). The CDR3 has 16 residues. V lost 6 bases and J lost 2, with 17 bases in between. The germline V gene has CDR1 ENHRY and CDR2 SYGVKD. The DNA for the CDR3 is TGTGCCATCAGCCCGATAGGGAGTGGCACCTACAATGAGCAGTTCTTC. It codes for CAISPIGSGTYNEQFF.

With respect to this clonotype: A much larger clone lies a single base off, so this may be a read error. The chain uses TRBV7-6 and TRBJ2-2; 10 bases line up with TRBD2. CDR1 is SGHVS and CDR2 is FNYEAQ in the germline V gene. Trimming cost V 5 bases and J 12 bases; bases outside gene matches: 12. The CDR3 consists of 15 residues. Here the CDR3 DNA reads TGTGCCAGCAGCCAGACTGGACTAGCGGATGGGAAGCTGTTTTTT. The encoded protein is CASSQTGLADGKLFF.

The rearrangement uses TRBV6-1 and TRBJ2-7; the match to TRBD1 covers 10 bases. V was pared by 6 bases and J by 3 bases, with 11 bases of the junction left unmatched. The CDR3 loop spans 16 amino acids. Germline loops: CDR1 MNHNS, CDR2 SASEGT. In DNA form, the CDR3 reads TGTGCCAGCAGACCCTGTGAAGGACAGGGGGGCTACGAGCAGTACGTC. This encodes CASRPCEGQGGYEQYV.

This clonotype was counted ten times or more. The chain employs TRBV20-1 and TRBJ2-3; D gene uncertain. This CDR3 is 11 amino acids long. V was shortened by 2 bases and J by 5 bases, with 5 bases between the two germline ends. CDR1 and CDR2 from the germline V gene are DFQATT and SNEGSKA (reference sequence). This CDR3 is CSARPGDTQYF. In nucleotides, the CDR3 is TGCAGTGCTAGACCGGGAGATACGCAGTATTTT.

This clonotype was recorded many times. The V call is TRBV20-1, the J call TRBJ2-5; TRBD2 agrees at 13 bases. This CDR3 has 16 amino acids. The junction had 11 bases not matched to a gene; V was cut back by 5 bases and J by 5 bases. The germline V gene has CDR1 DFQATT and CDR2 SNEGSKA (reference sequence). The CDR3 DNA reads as TGCAGTGCTCCCCCGCGGACTAGCGGGAGTCGGGAGACCCAGTACTTC. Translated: CSAPPRTSGSRETQYF.

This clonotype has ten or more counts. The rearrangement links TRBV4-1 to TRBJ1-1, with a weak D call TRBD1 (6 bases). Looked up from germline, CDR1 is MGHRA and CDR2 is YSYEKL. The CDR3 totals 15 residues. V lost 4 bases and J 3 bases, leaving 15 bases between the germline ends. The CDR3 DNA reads TGCGCCAGCAGCCGAGGCAGGGGCCTGGACACTGAAGCTTTCTTT. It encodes CASSRGRGLDTEAFF.